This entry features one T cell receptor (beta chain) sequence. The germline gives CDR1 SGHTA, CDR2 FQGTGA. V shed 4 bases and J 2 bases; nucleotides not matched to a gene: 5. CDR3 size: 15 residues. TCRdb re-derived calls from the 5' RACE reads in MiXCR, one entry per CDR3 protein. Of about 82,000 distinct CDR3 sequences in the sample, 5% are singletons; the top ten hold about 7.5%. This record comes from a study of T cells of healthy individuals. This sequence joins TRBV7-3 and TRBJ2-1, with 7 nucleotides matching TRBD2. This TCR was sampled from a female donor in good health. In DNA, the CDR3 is TGTGCCAGCAGCTCAACGGGGGGTCCCTACAATGAGCAGTTCTTC. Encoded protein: CASSSTGGPYNEQFF.